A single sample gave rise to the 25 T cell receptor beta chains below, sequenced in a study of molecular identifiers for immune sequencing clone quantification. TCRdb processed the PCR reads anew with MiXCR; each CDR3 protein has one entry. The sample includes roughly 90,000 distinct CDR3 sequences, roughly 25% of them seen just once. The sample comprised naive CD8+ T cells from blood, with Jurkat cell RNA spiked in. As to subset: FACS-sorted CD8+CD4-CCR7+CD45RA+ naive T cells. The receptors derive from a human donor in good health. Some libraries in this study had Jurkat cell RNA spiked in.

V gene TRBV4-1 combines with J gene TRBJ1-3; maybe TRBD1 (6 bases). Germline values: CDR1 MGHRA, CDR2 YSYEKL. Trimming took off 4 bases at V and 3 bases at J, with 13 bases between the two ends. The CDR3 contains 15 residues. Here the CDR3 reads CASSPQGSGGNTIYF. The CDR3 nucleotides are TGCGCCAGCAGCCCCCAGGGGTCCGGTGGAAACACCATATATTTT.

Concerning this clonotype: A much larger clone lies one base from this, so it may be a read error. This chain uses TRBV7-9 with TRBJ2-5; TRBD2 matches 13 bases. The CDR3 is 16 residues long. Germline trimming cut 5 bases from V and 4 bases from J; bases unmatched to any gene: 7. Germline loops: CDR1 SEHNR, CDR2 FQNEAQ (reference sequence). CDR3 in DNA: TGTGCCAGCAGCCCAGGGACTAGCGGGACAGGAGAGACCCAGTACTTC. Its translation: CASSPGTSGTGETQYF.

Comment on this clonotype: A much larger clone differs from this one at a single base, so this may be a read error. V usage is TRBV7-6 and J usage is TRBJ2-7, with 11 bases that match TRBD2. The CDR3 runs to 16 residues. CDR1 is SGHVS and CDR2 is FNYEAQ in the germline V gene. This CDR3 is CVSSLGGLAGGGEQYF. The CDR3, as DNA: TGTGTCAGCAGCTTAGGGGGGCTAGCGGGAGGTGGCGAGCAGTACTTC.

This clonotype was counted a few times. The CDR3 protein is CASSPQGANNQPQHF. The CDR3, as DNA: TGTGCCAGCAGTCCCCAGGGGGCGAACAATCAGCCCCAGCATTTT. This sequence joins TRBV12-3 or TRBV12-4 and TRBJ1-5; 8 nucleotides match TRBD1. V was pared by 5 bases and J by 3 bases, with 6 bases of the junction left unmatched. This CDR3 is built from 15 residues.

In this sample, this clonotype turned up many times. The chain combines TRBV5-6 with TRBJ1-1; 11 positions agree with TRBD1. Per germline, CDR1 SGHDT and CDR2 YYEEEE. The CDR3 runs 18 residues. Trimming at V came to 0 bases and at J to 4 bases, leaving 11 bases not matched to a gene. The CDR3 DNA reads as TGTGCCAGCAGCTTGGTCCCGGGACAGGGGGTATTTGGCACTGAAGCTTTCTTT. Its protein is CASSLVPGQGVFGTEAFF.

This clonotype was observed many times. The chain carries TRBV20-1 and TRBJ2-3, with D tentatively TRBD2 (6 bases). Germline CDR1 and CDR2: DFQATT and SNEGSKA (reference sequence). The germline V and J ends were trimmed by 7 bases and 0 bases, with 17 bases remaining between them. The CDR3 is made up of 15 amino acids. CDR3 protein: CSGREFGASTDTQYF. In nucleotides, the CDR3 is TGCAGTGGACGGGAGTTTGGGGCTAGCACAGATACGCAGTATTTT.

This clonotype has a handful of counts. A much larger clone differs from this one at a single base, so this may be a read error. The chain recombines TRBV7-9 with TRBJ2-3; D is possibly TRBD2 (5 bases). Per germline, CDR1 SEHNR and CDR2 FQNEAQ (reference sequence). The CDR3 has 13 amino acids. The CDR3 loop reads CASRSSSTDTLYF. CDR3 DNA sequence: TGTGCCAGCAGGTCTTCTAGCACAGATACGCTGTATTTT. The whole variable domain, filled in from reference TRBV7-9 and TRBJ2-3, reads DTGVSQNPRHKITKRGQNVTFRCDPISEHNRLYWYRQTLGQGPEFLTYFQNEAQLEKSRLLSDRFSAERPKGSFSTLEIQRTEQGDSAMYLCASRSSSTDTLYFGPGTRLTVL.

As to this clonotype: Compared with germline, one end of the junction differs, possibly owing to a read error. In nucleotides, the CDR3 is TGTGCCAGTAGTCCGCTAGCGGGGGGCCCCATAGCCTTT. It encodes CASSPLAGGPIAF. The V and J genes are TRBV19 and TRBJ2-3; TRBD2 aligns across 11 bases. Germline V gene lookup returns CDR1 LNHDA and CDR2 SQIVND (reference sequence). The CDR3 totals 13 residues.

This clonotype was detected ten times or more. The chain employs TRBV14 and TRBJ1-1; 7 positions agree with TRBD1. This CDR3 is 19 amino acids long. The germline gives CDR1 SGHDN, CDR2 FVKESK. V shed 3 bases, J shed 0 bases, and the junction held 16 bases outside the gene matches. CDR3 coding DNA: TGTGCCAGCAGCCAGGATCTGTGGGGAGGGGGCTTCATGAACACTGAAGCTTTCTTT. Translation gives CASSQDLWGGGFMNTEAFF.

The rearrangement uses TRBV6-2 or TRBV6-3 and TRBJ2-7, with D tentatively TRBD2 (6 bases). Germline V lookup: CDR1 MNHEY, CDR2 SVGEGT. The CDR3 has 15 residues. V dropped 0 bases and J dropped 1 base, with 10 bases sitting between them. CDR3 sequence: CASSYSTGVSYEQYF. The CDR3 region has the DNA TGTGCCAGCAGTTACTCAACGGGAGTATCCTACGAGCAGTACTTC.

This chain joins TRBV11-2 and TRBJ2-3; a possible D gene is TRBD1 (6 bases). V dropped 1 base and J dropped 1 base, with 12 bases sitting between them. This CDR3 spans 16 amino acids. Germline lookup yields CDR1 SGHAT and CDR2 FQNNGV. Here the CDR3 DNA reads TGTGCCAGCAGCTTAGTCGTGGGGGCCGGCACAGATACGCAGTATTTT. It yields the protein CASSLVVGAGTDTQYF.

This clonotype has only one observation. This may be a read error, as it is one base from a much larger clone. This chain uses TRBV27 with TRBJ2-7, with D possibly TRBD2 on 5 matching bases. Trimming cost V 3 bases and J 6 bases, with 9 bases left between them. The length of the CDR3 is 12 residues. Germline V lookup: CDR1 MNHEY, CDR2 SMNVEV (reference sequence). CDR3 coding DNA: TGTGCCAGCAGTTTGACGGGGTTCGAGCAGTACTTC. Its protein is CASSLTGFEQYF.

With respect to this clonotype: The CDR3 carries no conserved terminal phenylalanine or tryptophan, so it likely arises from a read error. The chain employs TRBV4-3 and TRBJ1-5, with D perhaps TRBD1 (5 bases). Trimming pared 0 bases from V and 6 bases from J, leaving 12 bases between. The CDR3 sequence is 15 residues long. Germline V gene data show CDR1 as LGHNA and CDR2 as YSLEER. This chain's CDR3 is CASSQDRASIQPQHL. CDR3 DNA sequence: TGCGCCAGCAGCCAAGACAGGGCTAGTATTCAGCCCCAGCATCTT.

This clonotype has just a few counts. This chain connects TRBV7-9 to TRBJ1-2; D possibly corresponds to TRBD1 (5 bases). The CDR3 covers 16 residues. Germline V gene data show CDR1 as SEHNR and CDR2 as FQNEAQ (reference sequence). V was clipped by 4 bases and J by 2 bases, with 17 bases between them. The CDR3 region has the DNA TGTGCCAGCAGCTCGCCTCAGACAGTTCCGAACTATGGCTACACCTTC. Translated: CASSSPQTVPNYGYTF.

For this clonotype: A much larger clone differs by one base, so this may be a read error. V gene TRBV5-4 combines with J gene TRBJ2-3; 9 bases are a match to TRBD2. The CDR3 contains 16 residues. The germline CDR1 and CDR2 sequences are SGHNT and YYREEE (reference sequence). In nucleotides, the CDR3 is TGTGCCAGCGGCTTGGTTAGCGGGGGCTTTACAGATACGCAGTATTTT. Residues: CASGLVSGGFTDTQYF.

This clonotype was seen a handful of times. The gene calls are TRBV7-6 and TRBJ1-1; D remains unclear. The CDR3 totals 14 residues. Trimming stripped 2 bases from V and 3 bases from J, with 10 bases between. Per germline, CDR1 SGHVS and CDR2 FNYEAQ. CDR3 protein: CASSLRRTDTEAFF. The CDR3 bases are TGTGCCAGCAGCTTACGCAGGACGGACACTGAAGCTTTCTTT.

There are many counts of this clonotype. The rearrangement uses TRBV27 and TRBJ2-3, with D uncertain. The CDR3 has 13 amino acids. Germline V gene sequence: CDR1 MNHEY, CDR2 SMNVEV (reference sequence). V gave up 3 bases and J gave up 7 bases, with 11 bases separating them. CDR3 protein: CASSFQETNTQYF. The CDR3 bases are TGTGCCAGCAGTTTCCAGGAAACCAATACGCAGTATTTT.

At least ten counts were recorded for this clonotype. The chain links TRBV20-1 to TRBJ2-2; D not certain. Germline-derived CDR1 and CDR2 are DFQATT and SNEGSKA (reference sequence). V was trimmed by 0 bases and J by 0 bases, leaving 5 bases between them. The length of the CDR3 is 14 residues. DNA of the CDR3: TGCAGTGCTAGAGATTCGTCGAACACCGGGGAGCTGTTTTTT. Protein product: CSARDSSNTGELFF.

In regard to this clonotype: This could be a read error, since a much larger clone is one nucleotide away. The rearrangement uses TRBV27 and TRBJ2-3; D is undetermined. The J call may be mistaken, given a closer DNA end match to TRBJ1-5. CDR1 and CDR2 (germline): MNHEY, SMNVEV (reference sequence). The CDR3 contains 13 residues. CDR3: CASSYLNTDTQHF. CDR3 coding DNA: TGTGCCAGCAGCTACCTTAACACAGATACGCAGCATTTT.

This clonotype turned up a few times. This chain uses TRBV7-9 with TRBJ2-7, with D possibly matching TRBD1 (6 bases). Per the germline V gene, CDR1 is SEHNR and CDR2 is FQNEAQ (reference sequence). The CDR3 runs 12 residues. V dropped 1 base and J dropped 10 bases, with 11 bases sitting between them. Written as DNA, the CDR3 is TGTGCCAGCAGCTTAGAGACAGGCGGCCAGTACTTC. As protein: CASSLETGGQYF.

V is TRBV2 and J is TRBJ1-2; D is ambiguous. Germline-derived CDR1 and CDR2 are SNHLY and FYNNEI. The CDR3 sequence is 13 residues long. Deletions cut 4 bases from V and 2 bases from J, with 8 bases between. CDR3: CASSGTQNYGYTF. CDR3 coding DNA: TGTGCCAGCAGTGGAACACAAAACTATGGCTACACCTTC.

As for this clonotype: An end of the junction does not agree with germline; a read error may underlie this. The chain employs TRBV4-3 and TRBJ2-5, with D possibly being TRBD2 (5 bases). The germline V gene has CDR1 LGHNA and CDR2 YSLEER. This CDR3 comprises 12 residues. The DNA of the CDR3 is TGCGCCAGCAGCCAACCTGGGGAGACCAAGTACTTC. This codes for CASSQPGETKYF.

In nucleotides, the CDR3 is TGTGCCAGCAGCCATGGGGCAGGGTATGAAGCTTTCTTT. It is translated as CASSHGAGYEAFF. The rearrangement uses TRBV27 and TRBJ1-1, with D perhaps matching TRBD1 (5 bases). The CDR3 is 13 residues long. Germline CDR1 MNHEY, CDR2 SMNVEV (reference sequence). Trimming took off 6 bases at V and 7 bases at J, with 15 bases between the two ends.

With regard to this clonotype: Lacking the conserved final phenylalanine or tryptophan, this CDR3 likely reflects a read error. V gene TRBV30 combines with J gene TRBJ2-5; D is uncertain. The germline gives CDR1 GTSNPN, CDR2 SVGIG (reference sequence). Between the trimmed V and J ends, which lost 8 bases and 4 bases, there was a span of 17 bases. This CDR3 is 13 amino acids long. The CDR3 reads CALSIYLGETQYY. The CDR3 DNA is TGTGCCCTTAGTATCTATCTGGGAGAGACCCAGTACTAC.

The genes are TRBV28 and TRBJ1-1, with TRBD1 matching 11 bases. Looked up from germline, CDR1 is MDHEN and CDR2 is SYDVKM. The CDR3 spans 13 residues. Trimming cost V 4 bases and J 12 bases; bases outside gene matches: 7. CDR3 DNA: TGTGCCAGCAGTTGGACAGGGGGCTCTGGGTCTTTCTTT. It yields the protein CASSWTGGSGSFF.